The clone carrying this TCR beta chain has a handful of counts. Antigen: not known. These data come from a study of T cell repertoires in cytomegalovirus infection. Whole-study context: Epitope selection comprised recently identified HLA-C-restricted CMV epitopes and well-studied HLA-B-restricted CMV epitopes. From public TCR beta signatures came an indication of both CMV infection and matching HLA type.

Study-wide findings and caveats: Dominant in the ex vivo response were TCR beta clonotypes restricted by HLA-C and specific for CMV.

The CDR3 covers 16 residues. Trimming pared 2 bases from V and 2 bases from J, leaving 15 bases between. CDR1 is MNHEY and CDR2 is SVGEGT in the germline V gene. TCRdb re-called the reads with MiXCR, one entry per CDR3 protein. This sample has 900,000 to 950,000 distinct CDR3 sequences, with 30% to 40% found just once. This chain joins TRBV6-2 or TRBV6-3 and TRBJ2-5; a weak D match, TRBD2 (5 bases). The sample in question was cultured CD8+ T cells from PBMCs, obtained from culture after CMV antigen stimulation. The sequence derives from a human donor in good health (CMV status not recorded). Some clones in this sample may be carry-over from other donors' samples. CDR3 loop: CASSYRNPGFQETQYF. The DNA for the CDR3 is TGTGCCAGCAGTTACCGCAACCCGGGATTTCAAGAGACCCAGTACTTC.